The 13 T cell receptor beta chains below were found in one sample sequenced in a study of regulatory T cells in long-lasting Graves disease. Time point indicated: newly diagnosed GD, antithyroid drugs for less than 3 months. Researchers made the TCR library from RNA that was extracted from PBMCs. In building TCR beta libraries, iRepertoire HTBI primers were used together with Arm-PCR of CDR3 regions. TCRdb analysed the multiplex PCR reads with MiXCR anew, one entry per CDR3 protein. The sample holds 530,000 or so distinct CDR3 sequences, about 16% seen once. The sample was also reused in another study, on T cells in Graves' hyperthyroidism and ophthalmopathy.

Sequenced here: peripheral blood mononuclear cells (PBMCs), sampled at new diagnosis, from a patient treated with antithyroid drugs. The receptors shown here come from a man younger than 35 with Graves disease.

The sample holds many counts of this clonotype. The rearrangement links TRBV28 to TRBJ2-2; 7 bases are a match to TRBD2. The CDR3 has 17 amino acids. Germline lookup yields CDR1 MDHEN and CDR2 SYDVKM. The trim removed 6 bases at V and 2 bases at J, leaving 12 bases unmatched. The CDR3 region is CASSWPRLAVNTGELFF. The CDR3 DNA follows: TGTGCCAGCAGCTGGCCTCGTCTAGCGGTCAACACCGGGGAGCTGTTTTTT.

The chain is built from TRBV7-6 and TRBJ2-4, with 15 bases that match TRBD2. V lost 11 bases, J lost 1 base, and 15 bases stayed unmatched. The CDR3 consists of 19 residues. Germline CDR1 and CDR2: SGHVS and FNYEAQ. The CDR3 nucleotides read TGTGCCGTGGGCGGGGCAGGACTAGCGGGAGGGTCTGCCAAAAACATTCAGTACTTC. It encodes CAVGGAGLAGGSAKNIQYF.

The sample holds many counts of this clonotype. The chain has TRBV18 and TRBJ1-1; D is possibly TRBD1 (5 bases). CDR1 and CDR2 (germline): KGHSH, LQKENI. V lost 1 base, J lost 1 base, and 7 bases lay in between. This CDR3 spans 14 amino acids. The DNA of the CDR3 is TGTGCCAGCTCACCACAGGGGTGGAACACTGAAGCTTTCTTT. Translating it yields CASSPQGWNTEAFF.

The sample holds many counts of this clonotype. The gene calls are TRBV12-3 or TRBV12-4 and TRBJ2-7; D call uncertain. There are 14 residues in the CDR3. V was shortened by 4 bases and J by 3 bases, with 13 bases between the two germline ends. The CDR3 reads CASSWNPQGYEQYF. The CDR3 nucleotides are TGTGCCAGCAGTTGGAACCCCCAAGGCTACGAGCAGTACTTC.

This clonotype was counted a few times. The chain recombines TRBV7-3 with TRBJ2-4; 9 bases map to TRBD2. CDR1 is SGHTA and CDR2 is FQGTGA in the germline V gene. The CDR3 extends over 15 amino acids. V was pared by 2 bases and J by 5 bases, with 4 bases of the junction left unmatched. Here the CDR3 reads CASSLVAGAENIQYF. The DNA of the CDR3 is TGTGCCAGCAGCTTAGTAGCGGGGGCAGAAAACATTCAGTACTTC.

This clonotype was observed a few times. The rearrangement joins TRBV7-3 to TRBJ2-1, with 9 bases matching TRBD2. V trimming: 4 bases; J trimming: 8 bases; junction bases outside the gene matches: 6. Germline lookup yields CDR1 SGHTA and CDR2 FQGTGA. The CDR3 runs 14 residues. CDR3 in amino acids: CASSSRRTSDEQFF. The CDR3 coding sequence is TGTGCCAGCAGCTCACGAAGGACTAGCGATGAGCAGTTCTTC.

This clonotype has just a few counts. V is TRBV2 and J is TRBJ2-7, with TRBD2 matching 10 bases. Germline CDR1 reads SNHLY; CDR2 reads FYNNEI. Trimming at V came to 6 bases and at J to 0 bases, leaving 5 bases not matched to a gene. This CDR3 has 15 residues. The CDR3 sequence is CASRGSGRASYEQYF. The CDR3 coding sequence is TGTGCCAGCAGGGGAAGCGGGAGGGCCTCCTACGAGCAGTACTTC.

The chain recombines TRBV12-3 or TRBV12-4 with TRBJ1-3, with D perhaps TRBD1 (5 bases). The germline V and J ends were trimmed by 6 bases and 0 bases, with 12 bases remaining between them. The CDR3 length is 15 residues. The CDR3 nucleotides read TGTGCCAGCAGGCTTGGGGGATACTCTGGAAACACCATATATTTT. It encodes CASRLGGYSGNTIYF.

A few counts support this clonotype. The V and J genes are TRBV4-1 and TRBJ2-4; D is possibly TRBD2 (5 bases). This CDR3 comprises 18 residues. Between the trimmed V and J ends, which lost 0 bases and 3 bases, there was a span of 18 bases. Germline CDR1 reads MGHRA; CDR2 reads YSYEKL. The CDR3 loop reads CASSQDPLTRMGKNIQYF. The CDR3 nucleotides read TGCGCCAGCAGCCAAGATCCCCTTACTAGGATGGGCAAAAACATTCAGTACTTC.

In this sample, this clonotype turned up many times. The V call is TRBV11-2, the J call TRBJ2-1; D call uncertain. CDR3 length equals 14 residues. The V end lost 1 base, the J end lost 12 bases, and 16 bases lay between the germline ends. In germline, CDR1 is SGHAT, CDR2 FQNNGV. The CDR3 here is CASSLVYLNYPQFF. DNA for the CDR3: TGTGCCAGCAGCTTAGTATACCTTAACTACCCGCAGTTCTTC.

This chain joins TRBV12-5 and TRBJ1-4; no clear D. Trimming removed 3 bases from V and 7 bases from J, with 15 bases in between. Germline CDR1 reads LGHNT; CDR2 reads FRNRAP. The CDR3 is 15 amino acids. The CDR3 spells CASGLSLGLGEKLFF. CDR3 bases: TGTGCTAGTGGTTTAAGTTTGGGTTTGGGTGAAAAACTGTTTTTT.

Ten or more counts support this clonotype. V is TRBV5-1 and J is TRBJ2-3; tentative D call: TRBD2 (5 bases). Per germline, CDR1 SGHRS and CDR2 YFSETQ. V lost 1 base, J lost 0 bases, and 15 bases lay in between. The CDR3 length is 17 residues. The CDR3 nucleotides read TGCGCCAGCAGCTTGAACCCCCCGGGAACTAGCACAGATACGCAGTATTTT. The encoded protein is CASSLNPPGTSTDTQYF.

This clonotype was seen at least ten times. The chain joins TRBV18 to TRBJ2-7, with 8 bases matching TRBD2. CDR1 and CDR2 (germline): KGHSH, LQKENI. The V gene end was trimmed by 6 bases and the J gene end by 0 bases; junction bases not matched to a gene: 4. The CDR3 contains 14 residues. The CDR3 protein is CASSGLGDSYEQYF. The CDR3 DNA sequence: TGTGCCAGCTCGGGACTAGGGGACTCCTACGAGCAGTACTTC.